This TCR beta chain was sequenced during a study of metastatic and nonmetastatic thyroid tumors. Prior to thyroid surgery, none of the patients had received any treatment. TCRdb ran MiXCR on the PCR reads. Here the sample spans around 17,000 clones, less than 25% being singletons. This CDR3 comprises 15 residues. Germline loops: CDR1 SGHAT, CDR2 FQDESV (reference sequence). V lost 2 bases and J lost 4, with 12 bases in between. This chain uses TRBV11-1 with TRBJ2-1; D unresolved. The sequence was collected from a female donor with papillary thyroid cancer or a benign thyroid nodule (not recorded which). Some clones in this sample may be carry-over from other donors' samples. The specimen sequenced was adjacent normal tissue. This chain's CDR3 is CASSLRRSPYNEQFF. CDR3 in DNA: TGTGCCAGCAGCTTAAGGCGTTCACCTTACAATGAGCAGTTCTTC. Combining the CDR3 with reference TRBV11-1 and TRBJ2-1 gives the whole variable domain EAEVAQSPRYKITEKSQAVAFWCDPISGHATLYWYRQILGQGPELLVQFQDESVVDDSQLPKDRFSAERLKGVDSTLKIQPAELGDSAMYLCASSLRRSPYNEQFFGPGTRLTVL.